Given below is one TCR beta chain in context. The antigen remains unidentified. This sample is part of a study of memory CD4+ T cells and cytomegalovirus serostatus. Findings and caveats of the study: The CMV-associated TCR signature appears largely within the CD4+ memory repertoire. Repertoires predicted CMV serostatus with median bootstrapped AUC of roughly 0.95.

The sort gate was single viable CD3+CD4+CD8-CD45RO+ cells for memory CD4+ T cells. Serum IgG to CMV pp150, pp28, p38 and p52 defined serostatus. CD4+ T cells were isolated by positive magnetic selection. Profiled with immunoSEQ multiplex PCR; TCRdb holds only in-frame clones, not every one. The sample carries approximately 56,000 clones, 82% recorded once. V was pared by 3 bases and J by 7 bases, with 9 bases between. The V gene's germline CDR1 is SGHTA and CDR2 FQGTGA. CDR3 length equals 13 residues. The sample consisted of memory CD4+ T cells from blood. The sequence was obtained from an adult in good health and CMV-seronegative. The chain recombines TRBV7-3 with TRBJ2-2; the D gene is possibly TRBD1 (6 bases). The CDR3, as DNA: TGTGCCAGCAGCTTCCAGGGGTACGGGGAGCTGTTTTTT. Its protein product is CASSFQGYGELFF. The whole variable domain, filled in from reference TRBV7-3 and TRBJ2-2, reads GAGVSQTPSNKVTEKGKYVELRCDPISGHTALYWYRQSLGQGPEFLIYFQGTGAADDSGLPNDRFFAVRPEGSVSTLKIQRTERGDSAVYLCASSFQGYGELFFGEGSRLTVL.